This TCR beta chain was captured by sequencing in a study of PD-1 blockade in classical Hodgkin lymphoma. Findings and limits, study-wide: Lower baseline TCR diversity marked trial partial responders and progressors. When nivolumab was started under 1 year after ASCT, patients were excluded.

Time point noted: cycle 4 day 1 (C4D1), after more than five weeks of nivolumab. There was relapse after autologous stem cell transplantation in every patient, and there was variation in brentuximab vedotin exposure. Thawed PBMCs underwent magnetic negative selection to yield purified CD4+ T cells. Looked up from germline, CDR1 is SGHTS and CDR2 is YDEGEE. The V end was cut by 0 bases, the J end by 1 base, with 10 bases between. CDR3 length: 15 amino acids. Measured with immunoSEQ multiplex PCR; TCRdb has only the in-frame clones, and not every one. The data contain tens of thousands of clones, about 86% of them seen just once; the ten biggest clones take up over 0.4%. Details on this clone: The target antigen is unknown.

The source of this sequence is a human donor with classical Hodgkin lymphoma. The source material was CD4+ T cells from blood, sampled before the fourth cycle of nivolumab. This chain links TRBV5-8 with TRBJ2-5; D is possibly TRBD1 (6 bases). The CDR3 sequence: CASSLGSGAQETQYF. The CDR3 DNA sequence: TGTGCCAGCAGCTTGGGCTCAGGGGCCCAAGAGACCCAGTACTTC.